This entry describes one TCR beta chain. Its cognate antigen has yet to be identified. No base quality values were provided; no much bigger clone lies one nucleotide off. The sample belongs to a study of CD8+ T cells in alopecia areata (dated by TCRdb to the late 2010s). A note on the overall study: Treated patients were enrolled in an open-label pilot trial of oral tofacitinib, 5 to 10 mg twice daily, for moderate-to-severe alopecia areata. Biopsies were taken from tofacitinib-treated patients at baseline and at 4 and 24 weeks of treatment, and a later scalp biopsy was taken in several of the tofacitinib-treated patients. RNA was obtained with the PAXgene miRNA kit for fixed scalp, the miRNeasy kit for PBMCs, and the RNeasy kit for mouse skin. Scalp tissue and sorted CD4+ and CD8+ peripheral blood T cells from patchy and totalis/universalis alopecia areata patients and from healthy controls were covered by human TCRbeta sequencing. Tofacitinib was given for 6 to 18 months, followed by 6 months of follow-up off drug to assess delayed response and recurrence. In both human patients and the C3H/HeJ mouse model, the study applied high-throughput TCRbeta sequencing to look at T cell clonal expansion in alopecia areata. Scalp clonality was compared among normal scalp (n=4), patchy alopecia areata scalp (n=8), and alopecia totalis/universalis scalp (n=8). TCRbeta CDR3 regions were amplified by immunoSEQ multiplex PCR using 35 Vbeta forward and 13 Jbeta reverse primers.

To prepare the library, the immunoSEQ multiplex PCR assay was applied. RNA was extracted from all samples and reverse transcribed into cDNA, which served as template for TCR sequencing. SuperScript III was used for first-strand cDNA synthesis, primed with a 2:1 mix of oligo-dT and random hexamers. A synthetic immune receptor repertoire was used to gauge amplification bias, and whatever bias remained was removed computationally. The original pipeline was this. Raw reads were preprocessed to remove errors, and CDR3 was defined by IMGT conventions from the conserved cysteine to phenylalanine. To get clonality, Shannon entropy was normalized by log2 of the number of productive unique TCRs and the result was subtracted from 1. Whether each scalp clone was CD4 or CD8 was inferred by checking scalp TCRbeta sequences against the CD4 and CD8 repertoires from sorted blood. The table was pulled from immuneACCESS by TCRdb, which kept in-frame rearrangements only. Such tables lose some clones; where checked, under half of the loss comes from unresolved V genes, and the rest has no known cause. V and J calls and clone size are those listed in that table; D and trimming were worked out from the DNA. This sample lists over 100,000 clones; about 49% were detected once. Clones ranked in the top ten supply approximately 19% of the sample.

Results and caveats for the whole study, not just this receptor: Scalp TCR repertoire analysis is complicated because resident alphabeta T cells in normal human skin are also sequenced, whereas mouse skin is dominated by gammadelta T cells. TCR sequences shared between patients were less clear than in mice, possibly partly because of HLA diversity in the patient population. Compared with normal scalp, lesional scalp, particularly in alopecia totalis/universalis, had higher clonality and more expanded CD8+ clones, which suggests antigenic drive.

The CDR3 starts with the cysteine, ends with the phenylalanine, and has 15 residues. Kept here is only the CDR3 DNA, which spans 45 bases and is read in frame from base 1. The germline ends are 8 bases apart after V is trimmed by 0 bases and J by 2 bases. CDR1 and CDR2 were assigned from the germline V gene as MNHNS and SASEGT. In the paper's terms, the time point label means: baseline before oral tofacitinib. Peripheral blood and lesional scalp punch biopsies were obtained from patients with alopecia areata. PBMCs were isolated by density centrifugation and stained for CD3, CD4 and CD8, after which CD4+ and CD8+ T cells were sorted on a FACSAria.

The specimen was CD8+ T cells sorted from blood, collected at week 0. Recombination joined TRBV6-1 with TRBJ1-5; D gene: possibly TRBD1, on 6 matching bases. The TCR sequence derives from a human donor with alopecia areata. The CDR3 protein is CASSEAAGGNQPQHF. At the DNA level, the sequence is TGTGCCAGCAGTGAAGCGGCAGGGGGCAATCAGCCCCAGCATTTT.